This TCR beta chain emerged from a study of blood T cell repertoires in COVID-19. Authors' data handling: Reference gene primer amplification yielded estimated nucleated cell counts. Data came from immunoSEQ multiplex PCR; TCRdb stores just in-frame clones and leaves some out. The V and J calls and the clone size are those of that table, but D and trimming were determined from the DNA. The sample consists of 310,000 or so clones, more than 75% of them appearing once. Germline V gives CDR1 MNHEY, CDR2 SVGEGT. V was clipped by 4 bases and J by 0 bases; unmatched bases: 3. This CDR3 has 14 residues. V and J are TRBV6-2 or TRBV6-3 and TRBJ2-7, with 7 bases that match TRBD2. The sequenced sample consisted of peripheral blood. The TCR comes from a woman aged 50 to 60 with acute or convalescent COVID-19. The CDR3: CASSFGRVSYEQYF. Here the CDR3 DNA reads TGTGCCAGCAGTTTTGGGAGGGTCTCCTACGAGCAGTACTTC.